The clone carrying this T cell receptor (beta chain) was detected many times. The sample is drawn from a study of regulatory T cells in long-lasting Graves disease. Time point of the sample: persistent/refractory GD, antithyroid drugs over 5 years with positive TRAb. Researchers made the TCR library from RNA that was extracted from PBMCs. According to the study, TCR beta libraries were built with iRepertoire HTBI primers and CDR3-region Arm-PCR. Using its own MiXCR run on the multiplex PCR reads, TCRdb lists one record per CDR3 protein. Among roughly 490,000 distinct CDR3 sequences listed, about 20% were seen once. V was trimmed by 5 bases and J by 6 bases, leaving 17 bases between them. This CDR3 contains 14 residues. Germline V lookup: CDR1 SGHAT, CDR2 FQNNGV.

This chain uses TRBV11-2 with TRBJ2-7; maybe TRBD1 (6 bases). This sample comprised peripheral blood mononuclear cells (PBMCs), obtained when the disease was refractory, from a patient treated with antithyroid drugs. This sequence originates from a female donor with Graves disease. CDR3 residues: CASSASTGRGEQYF. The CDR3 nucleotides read TGTGCCAGCAGCGCGAGCACAGGGAGAGGCGAGCAGTACTTC. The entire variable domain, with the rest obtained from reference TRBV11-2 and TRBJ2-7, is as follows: EAGVAQSPRYKIIEKRQSVAFWCNPISGHATLYWYQQILGQGPKLLIQFQNNGVVDDSQLPKDRFSAERLKGVDSTLKIQPAKLEDSAVYLCASSASTGRGEQYFGPGTRLTVT.